Reported below is one T cell receptor beta chain. Profiled with immunoSEQ multiplex PCR; TCRdb holds only in-frame clones, not every one. In the table there are some 31,000 clones, about 86% of which are singletons. These data come from a study of sequential checkpoint blockade in melanoma. The overall study: Both treatment sequences were followed by maintenance nivolumab.

Treatment in this sample: randomized to nivolumab then ipilimumab (arm A) or the reverse (arm B). DNA-damaging chemotherapy had not been given to any patient beforehand. Live CD3+CD8+ CD19− CD56− cells were sorted from PBMCs. The specimen comprised CD8+ T cells sorted from blood (inferred from file names), sampled from a patient given nivolumab and ipilimumab in sequence. The sequence was collected from a human donor with melanoma.

CDR3 residues: CASSWGVAYNEQFF. The CDR3 region has the DNA TGTGCCAGCAGCTGGGGGGTAGCCTACAATGAGCAGTTCTTC. The chain couples TRBV7-8 to TRBJ2-1, with D perhaps matching TRBD2 (6 bases). The germline gives CDR1 SGHVS, CDR2 FQNEAQ. The CDR3 contains 14 residues. Trimming pared 4 bases from V and 2 bases from J, leaving 9 bases between.